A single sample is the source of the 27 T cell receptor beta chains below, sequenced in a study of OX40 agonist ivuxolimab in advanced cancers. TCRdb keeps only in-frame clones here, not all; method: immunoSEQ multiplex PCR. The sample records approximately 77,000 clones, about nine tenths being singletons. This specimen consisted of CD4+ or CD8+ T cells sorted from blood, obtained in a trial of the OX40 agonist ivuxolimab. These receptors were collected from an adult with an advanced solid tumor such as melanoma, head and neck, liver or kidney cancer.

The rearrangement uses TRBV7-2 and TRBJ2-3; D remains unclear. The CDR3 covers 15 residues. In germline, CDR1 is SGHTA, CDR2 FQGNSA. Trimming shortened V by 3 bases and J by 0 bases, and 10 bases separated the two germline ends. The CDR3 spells CASSLLGSSTDTQYF. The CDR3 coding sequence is TGTGCCAGCAGCTTGTTAGGTTCTAGCACAGATACGCAGTATTTT.

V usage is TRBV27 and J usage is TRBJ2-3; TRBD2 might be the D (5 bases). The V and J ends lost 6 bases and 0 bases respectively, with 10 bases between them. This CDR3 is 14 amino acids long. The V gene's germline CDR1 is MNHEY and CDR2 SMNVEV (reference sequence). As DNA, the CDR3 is TGTGCCAGCAGACTTGGACTTAGCACAGATACGCAGTATTTT. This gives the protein CASRLGLSTDTQYF.

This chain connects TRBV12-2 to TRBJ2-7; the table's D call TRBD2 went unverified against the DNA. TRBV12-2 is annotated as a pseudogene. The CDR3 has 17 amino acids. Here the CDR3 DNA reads TGTGCAAGTCGCTTAGGTTCGACTAGCGGACTTGCGGAGGAGCAGTACTTC. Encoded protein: CASRLGSTSGLAEEQYF.

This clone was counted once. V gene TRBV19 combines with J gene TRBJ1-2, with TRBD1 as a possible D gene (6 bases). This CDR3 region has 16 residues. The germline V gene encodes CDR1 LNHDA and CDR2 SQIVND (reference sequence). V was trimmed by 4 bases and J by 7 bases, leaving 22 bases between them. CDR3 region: CASSTTLRGAAFGYTF. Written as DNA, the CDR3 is TGTGCCAGTAGTACCACGCTCAGGGGTGCTGCCTTTGGCTACACCTTC. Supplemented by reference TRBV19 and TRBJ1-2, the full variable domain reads DGGITQSPKYLFRKEGQNVTLSCEQNLNHDAMYWYRQDPGQGLRLIYYSQIVNDFQKGDIAEGYSVSREKKESFPLTVTSAQKNPTAFYLCASSTTLRGAAFGYTFGSGTRLTVV.

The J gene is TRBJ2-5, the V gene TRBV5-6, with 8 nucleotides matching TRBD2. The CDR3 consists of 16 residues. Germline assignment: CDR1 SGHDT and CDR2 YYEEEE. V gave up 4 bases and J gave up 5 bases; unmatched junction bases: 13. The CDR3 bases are TGTGCCAGCAGCCCGTGGGCTAGCGGGCTTGGGGAGACCCAGTACTTC. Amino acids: CASSPWASGLGETQYF. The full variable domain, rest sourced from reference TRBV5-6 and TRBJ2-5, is DAGVTQSPTHLIKTRGQQVTLRCSPKSGHDTVSWYQQALGQGPQFIFQYYEEEERQRGNFPDRFSGHQFPNYSSELNVNALLLGDSALYLCASSPWASGLGETQYFGPGTRLLVL.

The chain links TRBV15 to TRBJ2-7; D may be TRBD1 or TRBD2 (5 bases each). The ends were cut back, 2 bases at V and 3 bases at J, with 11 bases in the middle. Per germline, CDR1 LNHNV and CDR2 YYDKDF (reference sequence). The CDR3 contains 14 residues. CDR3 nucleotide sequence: TGTGCCACCAGCAGAATCGGGACGTTCTACGAGCAGTACTTC. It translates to CATSRIGTFYEQYF.

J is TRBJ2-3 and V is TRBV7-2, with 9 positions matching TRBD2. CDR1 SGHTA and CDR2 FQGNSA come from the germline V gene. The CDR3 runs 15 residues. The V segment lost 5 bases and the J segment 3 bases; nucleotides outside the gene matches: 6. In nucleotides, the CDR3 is TGTGCCAGCAGCCTCCCGGGACTAGCAACAGATACGCAGTATTTT. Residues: CASSLPGLATDTQYF.

The CDR3 DNA follows: TGCGCCAGCAGCCGAGGGACAGGGCTTGATGAAGCTTTCTTT. Residues: CASSRGTGLDEAFF. This chain links TRBV5-1 with TRBJ1-1; TRBD1 aligns across 9 bases. CDR1 is SGHRS and CDR2 is YFSETQ in the germline V gene. This CDR3 contains 14 residues. The V segment lost 4 bases and the J segment 7 bases; nucleotides outside the gene matches: 8.

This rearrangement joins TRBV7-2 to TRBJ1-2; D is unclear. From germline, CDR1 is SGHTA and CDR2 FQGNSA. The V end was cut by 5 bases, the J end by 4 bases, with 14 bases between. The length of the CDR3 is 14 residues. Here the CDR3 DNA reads TGTGCCAGCAGCCGCGGCTCAGATACCTATGGCTACACCTTC. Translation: CASSRGSDTYGYTF.

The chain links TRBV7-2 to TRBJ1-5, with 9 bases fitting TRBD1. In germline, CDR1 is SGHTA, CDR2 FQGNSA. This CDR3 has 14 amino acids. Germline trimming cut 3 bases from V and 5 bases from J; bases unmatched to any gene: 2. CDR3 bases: TGTGCCAGCAGCTTGGACAGGGGCGATCAGCCCCAGCATTTT. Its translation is CASSLDRGDQPQHF.

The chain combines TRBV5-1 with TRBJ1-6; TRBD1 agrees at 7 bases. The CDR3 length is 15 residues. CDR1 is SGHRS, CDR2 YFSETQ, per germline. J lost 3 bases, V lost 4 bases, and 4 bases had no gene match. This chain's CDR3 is CASSQGTDYNSPLHF. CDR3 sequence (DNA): TGCGCCAGCAGCCAAGGGACAGACTATAATTCACCCCTCCACTTT.

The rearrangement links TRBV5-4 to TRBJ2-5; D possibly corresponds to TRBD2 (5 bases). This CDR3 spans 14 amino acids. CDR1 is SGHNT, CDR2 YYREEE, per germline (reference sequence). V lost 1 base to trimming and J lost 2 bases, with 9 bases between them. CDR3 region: CASSLPRLQETQYF. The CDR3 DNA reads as TGTGCCAGCAGCTTGCCTAGACTACAAGAGACCCAGTACTTC.

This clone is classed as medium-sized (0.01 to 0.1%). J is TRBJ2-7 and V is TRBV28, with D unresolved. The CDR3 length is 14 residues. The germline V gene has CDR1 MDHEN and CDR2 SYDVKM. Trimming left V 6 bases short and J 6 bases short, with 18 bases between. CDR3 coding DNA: TGTGCCAGCAGGCCGTCCTTTCCGTCCACCGAGCAGTACTTC. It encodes CASRPSFPSTEQYF.

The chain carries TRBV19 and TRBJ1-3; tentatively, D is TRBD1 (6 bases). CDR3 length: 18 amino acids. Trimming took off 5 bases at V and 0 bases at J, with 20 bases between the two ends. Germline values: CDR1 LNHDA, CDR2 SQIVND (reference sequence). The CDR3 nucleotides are TGTGCCAGTAGTTATTTCGGGACACAGGTCAACTCTGGAAACACCATATATTTT. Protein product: CASSYFGTQVNSGNTIYF.

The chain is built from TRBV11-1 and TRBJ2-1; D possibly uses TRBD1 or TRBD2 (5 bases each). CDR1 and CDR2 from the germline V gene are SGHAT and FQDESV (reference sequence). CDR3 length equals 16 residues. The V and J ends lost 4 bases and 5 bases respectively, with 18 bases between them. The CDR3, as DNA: TGTGCCAGCAGCTCCCCGAGTAGAGGGGCACACAATGAGCAGTTCTTC. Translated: CASSSPSRGAHNEQFF.

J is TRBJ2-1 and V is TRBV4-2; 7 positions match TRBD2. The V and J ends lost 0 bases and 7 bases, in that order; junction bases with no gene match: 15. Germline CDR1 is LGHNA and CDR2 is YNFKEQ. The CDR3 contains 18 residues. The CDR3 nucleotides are TGTGCCAGCAGCCAAGACGGGGGTGAGCGGGGTGTGTCGAATGAGCAGTTCTTC. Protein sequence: CASSQDGGERGVSNEQFF.

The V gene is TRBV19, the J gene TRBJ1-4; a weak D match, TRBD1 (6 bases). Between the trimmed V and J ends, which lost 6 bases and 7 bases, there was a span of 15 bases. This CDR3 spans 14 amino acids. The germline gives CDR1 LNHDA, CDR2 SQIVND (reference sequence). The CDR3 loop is CASSPQGVVEKLFF. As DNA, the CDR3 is TGTGCCAGTAGCCCACAGGGTGTGGTTGAAAAACTGTTTTTT.

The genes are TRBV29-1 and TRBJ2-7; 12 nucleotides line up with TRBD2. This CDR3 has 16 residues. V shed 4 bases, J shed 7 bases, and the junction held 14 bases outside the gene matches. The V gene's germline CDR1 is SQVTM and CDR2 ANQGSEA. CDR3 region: CSVVGVILAGGQEQYF. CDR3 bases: TGCAGCGTTGTGGGGGTTATTCTAGCGGGAGGGCAGGAGCAGTACTTC.

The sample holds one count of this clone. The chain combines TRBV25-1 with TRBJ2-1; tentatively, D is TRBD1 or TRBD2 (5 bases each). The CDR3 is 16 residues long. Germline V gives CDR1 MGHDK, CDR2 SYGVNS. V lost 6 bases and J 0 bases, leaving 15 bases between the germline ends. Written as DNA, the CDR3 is TGTGCCAGCAGCCTAAGTGGGACGTTCTCCTACAATGAGCAGTTCTTC. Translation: CASSLSGTFSYNEQFF.

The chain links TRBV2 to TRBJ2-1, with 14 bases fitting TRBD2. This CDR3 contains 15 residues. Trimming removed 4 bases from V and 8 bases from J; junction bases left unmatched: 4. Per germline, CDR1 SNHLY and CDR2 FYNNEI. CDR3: CASSGTSGRLDEQFF. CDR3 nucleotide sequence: TGTGCCAGCAGTGGGACTAGCGGGAGGTTGGATGAGCAGTTCTTC.

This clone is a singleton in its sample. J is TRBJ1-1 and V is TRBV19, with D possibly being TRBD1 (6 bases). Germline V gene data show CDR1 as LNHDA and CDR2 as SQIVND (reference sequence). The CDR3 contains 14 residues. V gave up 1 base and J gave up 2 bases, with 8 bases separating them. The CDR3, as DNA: TGTGCCAGTAGTATAGGGGGGGCCAACACTGAAGCTTTCTTT. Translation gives CASSIGGANTEAFF.

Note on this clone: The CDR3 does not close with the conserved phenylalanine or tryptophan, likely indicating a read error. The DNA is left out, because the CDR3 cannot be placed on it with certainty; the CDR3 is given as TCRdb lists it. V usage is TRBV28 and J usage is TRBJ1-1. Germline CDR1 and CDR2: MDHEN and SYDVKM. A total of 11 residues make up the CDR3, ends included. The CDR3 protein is CASSSPVYSQL.

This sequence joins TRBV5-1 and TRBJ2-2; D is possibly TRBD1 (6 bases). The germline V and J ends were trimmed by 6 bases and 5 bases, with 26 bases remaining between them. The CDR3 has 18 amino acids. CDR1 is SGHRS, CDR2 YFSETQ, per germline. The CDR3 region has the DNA TGCGCCAGCAAGACTCCGGGACATGAGACCTCGGGAACCGGGGAGCTGTTTTTT. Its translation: CASKTPGHETSGTGELFF. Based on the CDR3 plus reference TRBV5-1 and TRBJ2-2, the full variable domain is KAGVTQTPRYLIKTRGQQVTLSCSPISGHRSVSWYQQTPGQGLQFLFEYFSETQRNKGNFPGRFSGRQFSNSRSEMNVSTLELGDSALYLCASKTPGHETSGTGELFFGEGSRLTVL.

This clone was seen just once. The chain's CDR3 is CASSSLTSGRAYEQYF. The CDR3 DNA is TGTGCCAGCAGCTCCCTGACTAGCGGGAGGGCCTACGAGCAGTACTTC. This rearrangement joins TRBV5-6 to TRBJ2-7; 14 nucleotides agree with TRBD2. J lost 2 bases, V lost 3 bases, and 4 bases had no gene match. This CDR3 region has 16 residues. Looked up from germline, CDR1 is SGHDT and CDR2 is YYEEEE. The whole variable domain, remainder taken from reference TRBV5-6 and TRBJ2-7, is DAGVTQSPTHLIKTRGQQVTLRCSPKSGHDTVSWYQQALGQGPQFIFQYYEEEERQRGNFPDRFSGHQFPNYSSELNVNALLLGDSALYLCASSSLTSGRAYEQYFGPGTRLTVT.

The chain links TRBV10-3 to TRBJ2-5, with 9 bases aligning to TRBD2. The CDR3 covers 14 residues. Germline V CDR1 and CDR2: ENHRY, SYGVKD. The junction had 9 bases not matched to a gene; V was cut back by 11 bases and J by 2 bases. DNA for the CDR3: TGTGCCGCCCATAGCGGGAGTAGACAAGAGACCCAGTACTTC. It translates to CAAHSGSRQETQYF.

The CDR3 DNA follows: TGTGCCAGCAGCCGTAGATCCGGGCTCGGCGAGTACGAGCAGTACTTC. Amino acids: CASSRRSGLGEYEQYF. V and J are TRBV9 and TRBJ2-7; D is unresolved. There are 16 residues in the CDR3. The V end was cut by 4 bases, the J end by 4 bases, with 21 bases between. The germline V gene has CDR1 SGDLS and CDR2 YYNGEE.

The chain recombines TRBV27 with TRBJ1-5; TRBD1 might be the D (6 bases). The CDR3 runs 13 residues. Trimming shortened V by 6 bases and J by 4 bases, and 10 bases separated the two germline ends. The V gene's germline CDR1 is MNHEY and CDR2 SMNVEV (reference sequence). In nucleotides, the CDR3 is TGTGCCAGCAGCCAACAGGGAAATCAGCCCCAGCATTTT. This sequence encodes CASSQQGNQPQHF.